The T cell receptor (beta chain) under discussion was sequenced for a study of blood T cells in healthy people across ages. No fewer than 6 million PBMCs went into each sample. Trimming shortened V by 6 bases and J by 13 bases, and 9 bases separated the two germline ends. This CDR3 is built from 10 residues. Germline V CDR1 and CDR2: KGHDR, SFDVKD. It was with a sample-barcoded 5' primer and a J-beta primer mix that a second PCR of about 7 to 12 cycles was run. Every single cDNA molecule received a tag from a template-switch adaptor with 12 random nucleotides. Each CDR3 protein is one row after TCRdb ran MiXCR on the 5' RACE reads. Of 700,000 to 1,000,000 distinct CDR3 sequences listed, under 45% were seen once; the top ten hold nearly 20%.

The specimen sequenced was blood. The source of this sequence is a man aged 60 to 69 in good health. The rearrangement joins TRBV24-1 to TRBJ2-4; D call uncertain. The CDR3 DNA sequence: TGTGCCACCAGTCCGGAAACCCAGTACTTC. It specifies CATSPETQYF.